This TCR beta chain comes out of a study of shared clonotypes between healthy human individuals. V gave up 0 bases and J gave up 0 bases, with 9 bases separating them. The CDR3 has 17 residues. The germline gives CDR1 LGHNA, CDR2 YNFKEQ. TCRdb's table, derived via immunoSEQ multiplex PCR, lists solely in-frame clones and lacks some. Of 450,000 to 650,000 clones in the sample, roughly 79% were seen once. This chain joins TRBV4-2 and TRBJ1-6; D not certain. The source of this sequence is a middle-aged woman in good health. Some clones in this sample may be carry-over from other donors' samples. Source material: PBMCs. The chain's CDR3 is CASSQDLESSYNSPLHF. Written as DNA, the CDR3 is TGTGCCAGCAGCCAAGATTTAGAGAGCTCCTATAATTCACCCCTCCACTTT.